These 3 T cell receptor beta chains originate from one sample sequenced in a study of T cell responses to AZD1222 COVID-19 vaccine. Data came from immunoSEQ multiplex PCR; TCRdb stores just in-frame clones and leaves some out. Among 150,000 to 200,000 clones, 85% to 95% were seen once, and the ten largest hold 10%. The sample was peripheral blood, taken on day 0 of AZD1222 vaccination. These receptors all come from an adult in good health.

The chain has TRBV7-9 and TRBJ1-1; D is uncertain. V lost 1 base and J lost 8, with 11 bases in between. The CDR3 contains 13 residues. CDR1 and CDR2 from the germline V gene are SEHNR and FQNEAQ (reference sequence). CDR3 coding DNA: TGTGCCAGCAGCTTAGAGCCGGGTGTAGAAGCTTTCTTT. It codes for CASSLEPGVEAFF.

This clone was seen at least ten times. The CDR3 DNA follows: TGTGCCAGCAGTGAAGGAAACGAGGCCCACGAGCAGTACTTC. This gives the protein CASSEGNEAHEQYF. The genes are TRBV6-1 and TRBJ2-7; D ambiguous. V lost 1 base and J 5 bases, leaving 12 bases between the germline ends. CDR1 and CDR2 (germline): MNHNS, SASEGT. There are 14 residues in the CDR3.

V and J are TRBV19 and TRBJ2-6; D might be TRBD1 or TRBD2, each matching 6 bases. Germline CDR1 reads LNHDA; CDR2 reads SQIVND (reference sequence). The CDR3 runs 15 residues. Trimming removed 3 bases at V and 3 bases at J, with 9 bases between. CDR3 loop: CASSIRGRGANVLTF. The CDR3 bases are TGTGCCAGTAGTATTCGGGGGCGTGGGGCCAACGTCCTGACTTTC.